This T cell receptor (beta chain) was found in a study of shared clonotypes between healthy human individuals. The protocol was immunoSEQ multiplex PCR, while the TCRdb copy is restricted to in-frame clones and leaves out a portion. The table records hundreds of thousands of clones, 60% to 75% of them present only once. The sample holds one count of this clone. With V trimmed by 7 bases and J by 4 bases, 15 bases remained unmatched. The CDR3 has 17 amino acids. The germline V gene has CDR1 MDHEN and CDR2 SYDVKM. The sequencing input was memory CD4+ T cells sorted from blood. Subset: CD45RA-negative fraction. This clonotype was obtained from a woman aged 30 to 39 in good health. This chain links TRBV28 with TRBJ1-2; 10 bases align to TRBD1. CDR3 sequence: CASITGTGAPLGYGYTF. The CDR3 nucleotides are TGTGCCAGCATTACCGGGACAGGGGCACCGCTCGGCTATGGCTACACCTTC.